This T cell receptor (beta chain) was profiled in a study of T cell changes during pregnancy in multiple sclerosis. Germline V CDR1 and CDR2: MNHEY, SMNVEV (reference sequence). J was trimmed by 5 bases and V by 5 bases; bases with no gene match: 6. The CDR3 sequence is 13 residues long. Repertoires were generated with immunoSEQ multiplex PCR, while TCRdb's copy carries only in-frame clones and drops some. The data contain tens of thousands of clones, more than 90% of them singletons. Here the sequenced sample was peripheral blood, taken after pregnancy. J is TRBJ2-7 and V is TRBV27, with TRBD1 identical over 7 bases. This TCR was sampled from a female donor in good health, enrolled as a control in a pregnancy study. CDR3 region: CASSHRGRNEQYF. The DNA for the CDR3 is TGTGCCAGCAGTCACAGGGGAAGGAACGAGCAGTACTTC.